This TCR beta chain stems from a study of cytotoxic CD8 clonotypes in ibrutinib-treated CLL. About the research overall: Sequenced samples delivered averages of roughly 250,000 productive templates and 80,000 to 100,000 productive rearrangements. General study points: Clonality rose at ibrutinib response and fell back toward baseline at progression. Stable or contracted on treatment, public clonotypes were also uncommon. There were differences in sampling times between sustained-remission and progressing patients.

Using immunoSEQ multiplex PCR, the repertoire was profiled, and TCRdb retains in-frame clones only, with some absent. Among around 330,000 clones listed, roughly 67% were seen once. Concerning this clone: Antigen unknown.

V dropped 0 bases and J dropped 0 bases, with 17 bases sitting between them. CDR1 is SEHNR, CDR2 FQNEAQ, per germline (reference sequence). This CDR3 region has 18 residues. This sequence joins TRBV7-9 and TRBJ2-5, with unresolved D. The sequences come from PBMCs, collected after 36 months of ibrutinib treatment. The receptor was isolated from a human donor with chronic lymphocytic leukemia. DNA for the CDR3: TGTGCCAGCAGCTTAGCGCCTTTATGGATACTGTACCAAGAGACCCAGTACTTC. Translating it yields CASSLAPLWILYQETQYF. The full variable domain, its missing parts supplied by reference TRBV7-9 and TRBJ2-5, is DTGVSQNPRHKITKRGQNVTFRCDPISEHNRLYWYRQTLGQGPEFLTYFQNEAQLEKSRLLSDRFSAERPKGSFSTLEIQRTEQGDSAMYLCASSLAPLWILYQETQYFGPGTRLLVL.